This paragraph covers one T cell receptor (beta chain) sequence. Its antigen is as yet unknown. TCRdb's copy holds only in-frame clones and misses some; the assay was immunoSEQ multiplex PCR. The profile shows around 1.1 million clones, roughly 77% of them singletons. These data come from a study of shared clonotypes between healthy human individuals. Study-wide results and limits: Among non-shared clonotypes, generation probabilities were lower than among those shared by all four donors.

Sequencing was performed on memory CD4+ T cells from PBMCs. Subset specified: CD45RA-negative fraction. The origin of this receptor is a man between 18 and 29 years old in good health. Some clones in this sample may be carry-over from other donors' samples.

CDR3 DNA: TGCGCCAGCAGTGATAGACTAGCGGGAGATACGCAGTATTTT. Its translation is CASSDRLAGDTQYF. V is TRBV10-1 and J is TRBJ2-3, with 10 bases that match TRBD2. There are 14 residues in the CDR3. J lost 5 bases, V lost 3 bases, and 2 bases had no gene match. In germline, CDR1 is WNHNN, CDR2 SYGVQD (reference sequence).